This section outlines one T cell receptor beta chain sequence together with its context. Its specificity is not known. These data originate in a study of T cell responses to AZD1222 COVID-19 vaccine. The V and J ends lost 6 bases and 6 bases respectively, with 12 bases between them. The CDR3 runs to 13 residues. Points from the study as a whole: The reported proportion of spike-specific TCRs targeting unmutated variant regions was nearly half. Clonal diversity was possibly underestimated; the donors were predominantly white British and more often female. At baseline, just 6 or 7 AZD1222 recipients tested seropositive. The CD4 TCRs associated with vaccination extended across spike and predominated at 160-218 and 743-854.

The protocol was immunoSEQ multiplex PCR, while the TCRdb copy is restricted to in-frame clones and leaves out a portion. Altogether about 70,000 clones are present, just over 90% being singletons, with the ten largest covering 2.5% to 4%. This TCR was sampled from an adult who received the AZD1222 COVID-19 vaccine. Source: peripheral blood, taken 28 days after the second AZD1222 dose. V gene TRBV12-3 or TRBV12-4 combines with J gene TRBJ1-5; maybe TRBD1 (5 bases). CDR3: CASRRGGFQPQHF. Written as DNA, the CDR3 is TGTGCCAGCAGACGGGGGGGGTTTCAGCCCCAGCATTTT.